A selection of T cell receptor beta chains follows, all from one sample in a study of T cell repertoires in cytomegalovirus infection. These receptors have no known antigen. TCRdb analysed the reads with MiXCR anew, one entry per CDR3 protein. The sample consists of 350,000 to 400,000 distinct CDR3 sequences, approximately 35% of them appearing once. Sequenced material: cultured PBMCs, taken from culture after CMV antigen stimulation. The receptor set was obtained from a human donor in good health (CMV status not recorded). Some clones in this sample may be carry-over from other donors' samples. CDR3s include the opening cysteine and the closing phenylalanine or tryptophan. D genes are given only for firm matches. Expanded clones are given a class, and other clones once, few, many or no size at all.

j_call | v_call | d_call | clone_size | cdr3_nt | cdr3_aa
TRBJ2-5 | TRBV5-6 | . | few | TGTGCCAGCAGTCTGCCGACCGCACAAGAGACCCAGTACTTC | CASSLPTAQETQYF
TRBJ2-5 | TRBV5-1 | TRBD2 | once | TGCGCCAGCAGCCCCGCTAGCGGGAGCCTGGAGACCCAGTACTTC | CASSPASGSLETQYF
TRBJ2-5 | TRBV7-6 | TRBD2 | few | TGTGCCAGCAGGCGACTAGCGGGGTCCCAAGAGACCCAGTACTTC | CASRRLAGSQETQYF
TRBJ2-2 | TRBV19 | . | . | TGTGCCAGTAGTTTTCTAGCGAGCACCGGGGAGCTGTTTTTT | CASSFLASTGELFF
TRBJ1-2 | TRBV6-1 | . | . | TGTGCCAGCAGTGAATGGCCTGGCTACACCTTC | CASSEWPGYTF
TRBJ1-1 | TRBV28 | . | few | TGTGCCAGCAGTTTACCGGGAGGGACTGAAGCTTTCTTT | CASSLPGGTEAFF
TRBJ2-2 | TRBV23-1 | TRBD1 | . | TGCGCCAGCAGTCAACCCCCGGGACAGCGTTGCACCGGGGAGCTGTTTTTT | CASSQPPGQRCTGELFF
TRBJ2-3 | TRBV28 | . | . | TGTGCCAGCGCCCACCCCGTCGGCAGACATCTTGGAGATACGCAGTATTTT | CASAHPVGRHLGDTQYF
TRBJ2-7 | TRBV28 | . | . | TGTGCCAGCAGTTATCGAGACTCCCTCGGATACGAGCAGTACTTC | CASSYRDSLGYEQYF
TRBJ1-5 | TRBV19 | . | . | TGTGCCAGTAGGACTCAGAGAAGCAATCAGCCCCAGCATTTT | CASRTQRSNQPQHF
TRBJ2-7 | TRBV28 | TRBD1 | . | TGTGCCAGCAGTGGGCCGGGACAGGGACTCTCGGAGCAGTACTTC | CASSGPGQGLSEQYF
TRBJ1-6 | TRBV7-9 | TRBD1 | . | TGTGCCAGCAGCTTATCACCCCCCGGACAGGGGAGGAATTCACCCCTCCACTTT | CASSLSPPGQGRNSPLHF
TRBJ2-1 | TRBV24-1 | . | . | TGTGCCACCAGTGAGACAATAATCAGGGGAGAGGCATACAATGAGCAGTTCTTC | CATSETIIRGEAYNEQFF
TRBJ1-6 | TRBV4-3 | . | . | TGCGCCAGCAGCCAAGATCGGTTGACAGAGACAAATTCACCCCTCCACTTT | CASSQDRLTETNSPLHF
TRBJ2-3 | TRBV28 | TRBD2 | few | TGTGCCAGCAGACACCGGGGGGGGGATACGCAGTATTTT | CASRHRGGDTQYF
TRBJ2-6 | TRBV19 | . | . | TGTGCCAGTAGTATACCCCCTGGGGCCAACGTCCTGACTTTC | CASSIPPGANVLTF
TRBJ1-2 | TRBV6-1 | TRBD1 | . | TGTGCCAGCAGTAGAAGCCGGGACAGGGGTTCTAACTATGGCTACACCTTC | CASSRSRDRGSNYGYTF
TRBJ2-3 | TRBV7-2 | TRBD2 | many | TGTGCCAGCAGCTTCCAGACTAGCGGGACAGATACGCAGTATTTT | CASSFQTSGTDTQYF
TRBJ1-4 | TRBV7-4 | . | . | TGTGCCAGCAGCTTAGTGGGGGCCGAGGAAAAACTGTTTTTT | CASSLVGAEEKLFF
TRBJ2-3 | TRBV11-3 | TRBD2 | . | TGTGCCAGCAGCGCGGGAGTGACAGATACGCAGTATTTT | CASSAGVTDTQYF
TRBJ1-2 | TRBV4-1 | . | . | TGCGCCAGCAGCCTAGAGTCGAATCTGGGAGTAGACTATGGCTACACCTTC | CASSLESNLGVDYGYTF
TRBJ2-2 | TRBV6-2/TRBV6-3 | TRBD2 | few | TGTGCCAGCAGTAGCGGGGGAACTACGGAGCTGTTTTTT | CASSSGGTTELFF
TRBJ1-2 | TRBV7-8 | TRBD1 | many | TGTGCCAGCAGCGAGACAGGGCCCTATGGCTACACCTTC | CASSETGPYGYTF
TRBJ2-7 | TRBV20-1 | . | . | TGCAGTGCTAGAGTACAGCGGTCGGAGTACTTC | CSARVQRSEYF
TRBJ2-1 | TRBV5-4 | TRBD2 | few | TGTGCCAGCAGCTTGAGGGGGACTAGTTTAGATGAGCAGTTCTTC | CASSLRGTSLDEQFF
TRBJ1-5 | TRBV30 | . | . | TGTGCCTGGAGTGTGGCAGGGGATCAGCCCCAGCATTTT | CAWSVAGDQPQHF
TRBJ2-1 | TRBV12-5 | . | once | TGTGCTAGTGGCAGACCGGGACAAATCCTCAATGAGCAGTTCTTC | CASGRPGQILNEQFF
TRBJ2-5 | TRBV3-1 | TRBD2 | few | TGTGCCAGCAGCCAATTTGAGGCGGGAGGGGAAGAGACCCAGTACTTC | CASSQFEAGGEETQYF
TRBJ2-3 | TRBV7-3 | . | . | TGTGCCAGCAGCTTAATGTCCGGGAGCACAGATACGCAGTATTTT | CASSLMSGSTDTQYF
TRBJ1-4 | TRBV5-3 | TRBD1 | . | TGTGCCAGCAGCACCTGGGACAGCTATAATGAAAAACTGTTTTTT | CASSTWDSYNEKLFF
TRBJ2-6 | TRBV19 | . | . | TGTGCCAGTAGTATAGATCTCAGTTCCTCTGGGGCCAACGTCCTGACTTTC | CASSIDLSSSGANVLTF
TRBJ2-3 | TRBV12-3/TRBV12-4 | TRBD2 | few | TGTGCCACACGAAGCGGGGATAGCACAGATACGCAGTATTTT | CATRSGDSTDTQYF
TRBJ1-3 | TRBV7-2 | . | . | TGTGCCAGCAGCTTAGCGCCGGGACTGACTCCCACCTCTGGAAACACCATATATTTT | CASSLAPGLTPTSGNTIYF
TRBJ1-2 | TRBV7-2 | . | many | TGTGCCAGCAGCTTAGTGGGCGGCTCTAACTATGGCTACACCTTC | CASSLVGGSNYGYTF
TRBJ2-3 | TRBV9 | . | . | TGTGCCAGCAGCGTAGTGTCGGCGAGCACAGATACGCAGTATTTT | CASSVVSASTDTQYF
TRBJ1-1 | TRBV7-8 | TRBD1 | few | TGTGCCAGCAGCTCAGCAACCGGGACAGAGAACACTGAAGCTTTCTTT | CASSSATGTENTEAFF
TRBJ2-6 | TRBV5-4 | . | . | TGTGCCAGCAGCAATCCGGGCCAGAGCTCTGGGGCCAACGTCCTGACTTTC | CASSNPGQSSGANVLTF
TRBJ1-1 | TRBV20-1 | . | few | TGCAGTGCTAGGACAGACATGAACACTGAAGCTTTCTTT | CSARTDMNTEAFF
TRBJ2-1 | TRBV27 | . | few | TGTGCCAGCAGTCCTTCTTCGAGATCCTTCCCTACCTACAATGAGCAGTTCTTC | CASSPSSRSFPTYNEQFF
TRBJ1-4 | TRBV6-8 | . | few | TGTGCCAGCAGTTCACCCCGGGATTCAACTAATGAAAAACTGTTTTTT | CASSSPRDSTNEKLFF
TRBJ2-2 | TRBV14 | TRBD1 | . | TGTGCCAGCAGCCTAATAAGGGGACAGCTGGTGGCCGGGGAGCTGTTTTTT | CASSLIRGQLVAGELFF
TRBJ2-3 | TRBV7-2 | . | many | TGTGCCAGCAGCCTCATTCGTAGCACAGATACGCAGTATTTT | CASSLIRSTDTQYF
TRBJ1-3 | TRBV12-3/TRBV12-4 | . | . | TGTGCCAGCAGTCCCACAGGGAACACCATATATTTT | CASSPTGNTIYF
TRBJ2-5 | TRBV7-9 | . | . | TGTGCCAGCAGCGGGGACACCCTGGACCAGTACTTC | CASSGDTLDQYF
TRBJ2-1 | TRBV20-1 | TRBD2 | once | TGCAGTGCGAGATCCGGGACTAGCGGGCCAGGACCGAACAATGAGCAGTTCTTC | CSARSGTSGPGPNNEQFF
TRBJ2-1 | TRBV25-1 | TRBD2 | few | TGTGCCAGCAGTAGAACTAGCGGGGCATCCTACAATGAGCAGTTCTTC | CASSRTSGASYNEQFF
TRBJ2-5 | TRBV7-2 | . | many | TGTGCCAGCAGCTTAGCATCCTGGTATGAAGAGACCCAGTACTTC | CASSLASWYEETQYF
TRBJ1-3 | TRBV4-3 | . | . | TGCGCCAGCAGCCAAGATCGGACAGTAACTGGAAACACCATATATTTT | CASSQDRTVTGNTIYF
TRBJ2-2 | TRBV7-3 | TRBD2 | few | TGTGCCAGCACCCTAGGACTAGCGGGAACCGGGGAGCTGTTTTTT | CASTLGLAGTGELFF
TRBJ2-4 | TRBV4-1 | . | . | TGCGCCAGCAGCCAAGAGGGATGGGGGACAACTCTAGCCAAAAACATTCAGTACTTC | CASSQEGWGTTLAKNIQYF